The rows below give T cell receptor beta chains drawn from one sample of a study of CD8+ T cells in alopecia areata. TCRdb's table, derived via immunoSEQ multiplex PCR, lists solely in-frame clones and lacks some. Of 150,000 to 200,000 clones in the sample, 55% to 65% are singletons; the top ten hold around 4.8%. The sample taken for sequencing was CD4+ T cells sorted from blood. The receptor set was obtained from a human donor in good health. Each CDR3 is given with its conserved first and last residue. Each record gives: D gene, clone size, J gene, V gene, CDR3 protein, CDR3 DNA. The D gene is left open where the match is weak. For some rows the clone size is stated as once, few or many, or as a class when expanded; others skip it.

>NA|NA|TRBJ2-1|TRBV11-2
CASSLGTVGFGQFF
TGTGCCAGCAGCTTGGGGACGGTGGGGTTTGGGCAGTTCTTC
>NA|NA|TRBJ2-3|TRBV29-1
CSASTDTQYF
TGCAGCGCCAGCACAGATACGCAGTATTTT
>TRBD1|NA|TRBJ2-1|TRBV5-1
CASSLRDSLYNEQFF
TGCGCCAGCAGCTTGAGGGACAGTCTATACAATGAGCAGTTCTTC
>NA|NA|TRBJ2-5|TRBV2
CASSELVAFETQYF
TGTGCCAGCAGTGAGTTAGTAGCCTTCGAGACCCAGTACTTC
>TRBD1|NA|TRBJ2-2|TRBV6-6
CASRRGTGGVPGELFF
TGTGCCAGCAGGCGGGGGACAGGGGGCGTTCCCGGGGAGCTGTTTTTT
>NA|NA|TRBJ1-2|TRBV4-1
CASSQDPDRRGGYTF
TGCGCCAGCAGCCAAGATCCGGACCGCAGAGGGGGCTACACCTTC
>NA|NA|TRBJ1-2|TRBV5-1
CASSLEGEYYGYTF
TGCGCCAGCAGCTTGGAAGGGGAATACTATGGCTACACCTTC
>NA|few|TRBJ2-7|TRBV29-1
CSPRGSSRTDEQYF
TGCAGCCCTCGTGGGTCCAGTAGAACCGACGAGCAGTACTTC
>NA|few|TRBJ2-7|TRBV6-6
CASSLLETYEQYF
TGTGCCAGCAGCCTTCTAGAGACCTACGAGCAGTACTTC
>NA|NA|TRBJ2-7|TRBV15
CATSRGSGHEQYF
TGTGCCACCAGCAGAGGGTCAGGCCACGAGCAGTACTTC
>NA|once|TRBJ2-2|TRBV30
CAWSADGPNTGELFF
TGTGCCTGGAGTGCGGACGGTCCGAACACCGGGGAGCTGTTTTTT
>NA|NA|TRBJ2-3|TRBV4-1
CASSPLEGDTQYF
TGCGCCAGCAGCCCTTTAGAGGGAGATACGCAGTATTTT
>TRBD1|NA|TRBJ2-7|TRBV10-3
CAIRRDSTDEQYF
TGTGCCATCAGAAGGGACAGCACAGACGAGCAGTACTTC
>NA|NA|TRBJ2-2|TRBV11-2
CASSLRPGNTGELFF
TGTGCCAGCAGCTTAAGACCAGGGAACACCGGGGAGCTGTTTTTT
>NA|NA|TRBJ2-3|TRBV6-5
CASRLTWGGSDTQYF
TGTGCCAGCAGGTTAACCTGGGGGGGCAGCGATACGCAGTATTTT
>TRBD2|NA|TRBJ2-1|TRBV10-3
CAISVRGGSSYNEQFF
TGTGCCATCAGTGTTAGGGGAGGGAGCTCCTACAATGAGCAGTTCTTC
>TRBD2|NA|TRBJ2-7|TRBV29-1
CSVGETSGSRGEQYF
TGCAGCGTAGGGGAGACTAGCGGATCAAGGGGCGAGCAGTACTTC
>NA|NA|TRBJ1-2|TRBV6-5
CASSTTPRNGYTF
TGTGCCAGCAGTACGACCCCGAGGAATGGCTACACCTTC
>TRBD1|NA|TRBJ1-5|TRBV19
CASALDRGRISNQPQHF
TGTGCCAGTGCCTTGGACAGGGGAAGGATAAGCAATCAGCCCCAGCATTTT
>TRBD2|few|TRBJ2-2|TRBV9
CASSVGASGRTGELFF
TGTGCCAGCAGCGTAGGGGCTAGCGGGAGGACCGGGGAGCTGTTTTTT
>TRBD2|few|TRBJ2-7|TRBV18
CASSRGTSGSSSYEQYF
TGTGCCAGCTCAAGGGGTACTAGCGGGAGTTCCAGCTACGAGCAGTACTTC
>NA|NA|TRBJ2-3|TRBV29-1
CASGGVDTQYF
TGCGCGTCCGGGGGTGTTGATACGCAGTATTTT
>TRBD1|NA|TRBJ1-2|TRBV25-1
CASSEGSGTGISYTF
TGTGCCAGCAGTGAAGGCTCCGGGACAGGGATAAGCTACACCTTC
>NA|NA|TRBJ1-1|TRBV4-2
CASSQGTNTEAFF
TGTGCCAGCAGCCAAGGAACTAACACTGAAGCTTTCTTT
>TRBD1|few|TRBJ2-7|TRBV25-1
CASSGRTGVSSYEQYF
TGTGCCAGCAGTGGCCGGACAGGGGTTAGCTCCTACGAGCAGTACTTC
>NA|few|TRBJ1-5|TRBV2
CASSDGSSNQPQHF
TGTGCCAGCAGCGACGGGAGTAGCAATCAGCCCCAGCATTTT
>NA|NA|TRBJ2-1|TRBV19
CASSAGWTYNEQFF
TGTGCCAGTAGTGCCGGGTGGACCTACAATGAGCAGTTCTTC